These 16 T cell receptor beta chains came from one sample sequenced in a study of T cell repertoires in cytomegalovirus infection. TCRdb reprocessed the reads via MiXCR and lists one record per CDR3 protein. The sample consists of approximately 260,000 distinct CDR3 sequences, about 15% of them appearing once. Sequenced sample: CD8+ T cells from PBMCs. Receptors were obtained from a human donor in good health (CMV status not recorded). Some clones in this sample may be carry-over from other donors' samples.

The chain has TRBV2 and TRBJ1-1, with unresolved D. Germline V CDR1 and CDR2: SNHLY, FYNNEI. The V end was cut by 2 bases, the J end by 4 bases, with 14 bases between. This CDR3 has 15 amino acids. The CDR3: CASSEIGNEGTEAFF. The DNA of the CDR3 is TGTGCCAGCAGTGAAATCGGGAATGAAGGCACTGAAGCTTTCTTT.

This clonotype was observed many times. The rearrangement uses TRBV7-2 and TRBJ2-2, with D tentatively TRBD1 (6 bases). V was trimmed by 2 bases and J by 5 bases, leaving 15 bases between them. The CDR3 sequence is 16 residues long. CDR1 SGHTA and CDR2 FQGNSA come from the germline V gene. This chain's CDR3 is CASSLHLSQGTGELFF. The DNA of the CDR3 is TGTGCCAGCAGCTTACACCTCTCACAGGGAACCGGGGAGCTGTTTTTT.

Many counts were recorded for this clonotype. The DNA for the CDR3 is TGTGCCAGCAGCTCGACATATTCCACAGATACGCAGTATTTT. Protein sequence: CASSSTYSTDTQYF. The chain has TRBV7-8 and TRBJ2-3; D gene unclear. The CDR3 extends over 14 amino acids. CDR1 and CDR2 from the germline V gene are SGHVS and FQNEAQ. V was cut by 4 bases and J by 2 bases, with 10 bases left in between.

The sample holds many counts of this clonotype. The chain has TRBV7-8 and TRBJ2-2; D could derive from TRBD1 or TRBD2 (5 bases each). The germline CDR1 and CDR2 sequences are SGHVS and FQNEAQ. V lost 5 bases and J 1 base, leaving 14 bases between the germline ends. This CDR3 region has 16 residues. CDR3 sequence: CASSLGTAENTGELFF. CDR3 in DNA: TGTGCCAGCAGCCTCGGGACCGCAGAGAACACCGGGGAGCTGTTTTTT.

The V call is TRBV13, the J call TRBJ1-2; 8 bases match TRBD1. Per the germline V gene, CDR1 is PRHDT and CDR2 is FYEKMQ (reference sequence). V was clipped by 2 bases and J by 7 bases; unmatched bases: 12. CDR3 size: 16 residues. This chain's CDR3 is CASSLKTAGGLSGYTF. CDR3 sequence (DNA): TGTGCCAGCAGCTTAAAGACGGCAGGGGGCCTAAGTGGCTACACCTTC. The entire variable domain, with the rest obtained from reference TRBV13 and TRBJ1-2, is as follows: AAGVIQSPRHLIKEKRETATLKCYPIPRHDTVYWYQQGPGQDPQFLISFYEKMQSDKGSIPDRFSAQQFSDYHSELNMSSLELGDSALYFCASSLKTAGGLSGYTFGSGTRLTVV.

This clonotype was seen at least ten times. The J gene is TRBJ1-2, the V gene TRBV7-8; 8 bases align to TRBD1. The CDR3 has 15 amino acids. With V trimmed by 4 bases and J by 6 bases, 10 bases remained unmatched. CDR1 and CDR2 (germline): SGHVS, FQNEAQ. DNA for the CDR3: TGTGCCAGCAGCTCGGACAGGGTAGCGATTAATGGCTACACCTTC. It specifies CASSSDRVAINGYTF.

There are a few counts of this clonotype. The CDR3 sequence is CASTLSTGTGKKNYGYTF. Written as DNA, the CDR3 is TGTGCCAGCACTTTAAGTACCGGGACAGGGAAAAAGAACTATGGCTACACCTTC. The rearrangement joins TRBV9 to TRBJ1-2; 9 bases align to TRBD1. V lost 6 bases and J lost 2; bases outside the gene matches: 17. CDR3 length: 18 residues. Germline V gene sequence: CDR1 SGDLS, CDR2 YYNGEE.

This clonotype was seen ten or more times. The rearrangement uses TRBV7-8 and TRBJ2-2; D is unclear. Germline V CDR1 and CDR2: SGHVS, FQNEAQ. This CDR3 has 17 amino acids. Trimming took off 4 bases at V and 0 bases at J, with 15 bases between the two ends. In DNA form, the CDR3 reads TGTGCCAGCAGCTCCAGGACGGCCTCCCCGAACACCGGGGAGCTGTTTTTT. Translated: CASSSRTASPNTGELFF. Variable domain in full (rest from reference TRBV7-8 and TRBJ2-2): GAGVSQSPRYKVAKRGQDVALRCDPISGHVSLFWYQQALGQGPEFLTYFQNEAQLDKSGLPSDRFFAERPEGSVSTLKIQRTQQEDSAVYLCASSSRTASPNTGELFFGEGSRLTVL.

This chain connects TRBV28 to TRBJ1-1, with D possibly TRBD1 on 6 matching bases. CDR3 length: 14 amino acids. Germline CDR1 is MDHEN and CDR2 is SYDVKM. V was pared by 6 bases and J by 1 base, with 12 bases between. This CDR3 reads CASRAGTPNTEAFF. DNA of the CDR3: TGTGCCAGCAGGGCAGGGACACCGAACACTGAAGCTTTCTTT.

The table lists this clonotype with many counts. The chain carries TRBV7-2 and TRBJ2-5, with TRBD2 matching 14 bases. Per germline, CDR1 SGHTA and CDR2 FQGNSA. J gave up 4 bases and V 5 bases, and 9 bases lay outside the gene matches. The CDR3 is 17 amino acids. The CDR3 sequence is CASSPGTSGGYGETQYF. The CDR3, as DNA: TGTGCCAGCAGCCCCGGGACTAGCGGGGGCTACGGAGAGACCCAGTACTTC.

This clonotype was counted only a few times. The gene calls are TRBV4-2 and TRBJ1-1; D is undetermined. There are 16 residues in the CDR3. Trimming left V 1 base short and J 1 base short, with 13 bases between. Per the germline V gene, CDR1 is LGHNA and CDR2 is YNFKEQ. CDR3 DNA: TGTGCCAGCAGCCAAGTGTCGGTCAGGCCGAACACTGAAGCTTTCTTT. It translates to CASSQVSVRPNTEAFF.

The chain employs TRBV4-1 and TRBJ2-1; D perhaps matches TRBD2 (7 bases). Germline CDR1 reads MGHRA; CDR2 reads YSYEKL. This CDR3 spans 18 amino acids. V was pared by 0 bases and J by 9 bases, with 24 bases between. The CDR3 loop reads CASSQEGEWGGGQSEQFF. In DNA, the CDR3 is TGCGCCAGCAGCCAAGAAGGGGAGTGGGGGGGGGGGCAAAGTGAGCAGTTCTTC.

The sample holds many counts of this clonotype. This chain links TRBV4-1 with TRBJ2-7; TRBD1 matches at 7 bases. The CDR3 spans 12 residues. Germline CDR1 and CDR2: MGHRA and YSYEKL. The V gene end was trimmed by 5 bases and the J gene end by 2 bases; junction bases not matched to a gene: 0. CDR3 in amino acids: CASSGTAYEQYF. CDR3 coding DNA: TGCGCCAGCAGCGGGACAGCCTACGAGCAGTACTTC.

This clonotype was counted ten times or more. The chain recombines TRBV7-8 with TRBJ2-1; D perhaps matches TRBD1 (12 bases). Germline V gene lookup returns CDR1 SGHVS and CDR2 FQNEAQ. Trimming took off 0 bases at V and 6 bases at J, with 30 bases between the two ends. The CDR3 has 21 amino acids. CDR3 residues: CASSLAVGQGARLAGINEQFF. The CDR3 nucleotides are TGTGCCAGCAGCTTAGCTGTGGGACAGGGGGCGCGACTAGCGGGGATCAATGAGCAGTTCTTC.

This clonotype showed up just a few times. This sequence joins TRBV27 and TRBJ1-2, with TRBD1 as a possible D gene (5 bases). The germline V and J ends were trimmed by 0 bases and 0 bases, with 14 bases remaining between them. This CDR3 spans 17 amino acids. CDR1 is MNHEY, CDR2 SMNVEV, per germline (reference sequence). CDR3 DNA: TGTGCCAGCAGTTTATCCCTTCGACAGATACCTAACTATGGCTACACCTTC. Translating it yields CASSLSLRQIPNYGYTF.

This clonotype has at least ten counts. This sequence joins TRBV7-6 and TRBJ2-1; no firm D call. V was clipped by 5 bases and J by 8 bases, with 7 bases between them. Looked up from germline, CDR1 is SGHVS and CDR2 is FNYEAQ. There are 11 residues in the CDR3. Written as DNA, the CDR3 is TGTGCCAGCAGCAACCACGATGAGCAGTTCTTC. Encoded protein: CASSNHDEQFF.